The entry below gives a single T cell receptor (beta chain) sequence along with its context. Its antigen is currently unknown. The data derive from a study of beta chain features in type 1 diabetes. Expressed TCRB transcripts were sequenced because the isolated RNA had all been reverse transcribed beforehand. Here immunoSEQ multiplex PCR was the method, and the copy in TCRdb shows in-frame clones only, minus some. In the table there are nearly 700,000 clones, around 15% of which are singletons. Whole-study results and caveats: There was a moderate but significant shortening of TCRB CDR3s in all four CD4+ subsets of Type 1 diabetes patients. In patients and controls equally, PCR might favor templates that are shorter.

Looked up from germline, CDR1 is SGHAT and CDR2 is FQNNGV. V dropped 8 bases and J dropped 1 base, with 11 bases sitting between them. The CDR3 runs 13 residues. The chain couples TRBV11-2 to TRBJ1-1; D unresolved. The sample consisted of naive CD4+ T cells from blood. The clonotype comes from a man between 18 and 35 years old with type 1 diabetes. CDR3 amino acids: CASAILRNTEAFF. As DNA, the CDR3 is TGTGCCAGCGCAATCCTCCGGAACACTGAAGCTTTCTTT.